This T cell receptor (beta chain) was captured by sequencing in a study of T cell repertoires in cytomegalovirus infection. Overall study results and limits: Across the ex vivo response, the dominant clonotypes were HLA-C-restricted CMV-specific TCR beta clonotypes.

This clonotype was observed many times. The antigen is unknown. TCRdb passed the reads through MiXCR, listing each CDR3 protein once. The repertoire consists of about 830,000 distinct CDR3 sequences, with less than 35% occurring once and the leading ten covering around 12%. This clonotype originated in a human donor in good health (CMV status not recorded). Some clones in this sample may be carry-over from other donors' samples. The sequenced sample was cultured CD8+ T cells from PBMCs, obtained from culture after CMV antigen stimulation.

The CDR3 nucleotides are TGTGCCAGCAGCTTAAGACTAGCGGCTATCCAAGAGACCCAGTACTTC. Protein: CASSLRLAAIQETQYF. The chain employs TRBV7-2 and TRBJ2-5, with 9 bases identical to TRBD2. CDR3 length: 16 amino acids. Germline V gives CDR1 SGHTA, CDR2 FQGNSA. Trimming at V came to 2 bases and at J to 1 base, leaving 5 bases not matched to a gene.